This T cell receptor (beta chain) was recorded in a study of regulatory T cells in long-lasting Graves disease. Whole-study context: More than 5 years of antithyroid drugs with positive TSH receptor antibodies defined persistent Graves' disease. Study-wide results and caveats: Persistent disease preferred TRBV28, TRBJ1-2 and TRBJ2-5.

Germline CDR1 and CDR2: MNHEY and SVGAGI. The CDR3 loop spans 13 amino acids. Trimming removed 2 bases at V and 3 bases at J, with 5 bases between. The sample holds many counts of this clonotype. The antigen remains unidentified. With iRepertoire HTBI primers and Arm-PCR of CDR3 regions, TCR beta libraries were built. MiXCR was run by TCRdb on the multiplex PCR reads, yielding one entry per CDR3 protein. This table has 350,000 to 450,000 distinct CDR3 sequences, roughly 24% appearing once. Sample time point: persistent/refractory GD, antithyroid drugs over 5 years with positive TRAb. PBMC-extracted RNA yielded the TCR library.

The chain recombines TRBV6-5 with TRBJ2-4; D gene uncertain. The clonotype originates from a woman aged 40-49 years with Graves disease. The specimen comprised peripheral blood mononuclear cells (PBMCs), sampled when the disease was refractory, from a patient treated with antithyroid drugs. The CDR3 protein is CASSYGGKNIQYF. CDR3 nucleotide sequence: TGTGCCAGCAGTTACGGCGGCAAAAACATTCAGTACTTC.